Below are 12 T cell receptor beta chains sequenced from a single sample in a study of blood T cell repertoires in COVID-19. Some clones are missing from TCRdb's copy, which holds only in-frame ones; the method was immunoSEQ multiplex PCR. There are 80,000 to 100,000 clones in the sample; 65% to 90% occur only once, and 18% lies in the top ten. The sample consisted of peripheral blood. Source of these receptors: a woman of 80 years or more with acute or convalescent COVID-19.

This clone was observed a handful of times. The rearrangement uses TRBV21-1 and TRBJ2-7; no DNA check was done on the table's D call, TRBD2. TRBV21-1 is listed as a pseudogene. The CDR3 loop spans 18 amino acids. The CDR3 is CASSANGVKDRSAYEQYF. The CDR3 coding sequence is TGTGCCAGCAGCGCAAACGGGGTCAAAGACCGATCTGCCTACGAGCAGTACTTC.

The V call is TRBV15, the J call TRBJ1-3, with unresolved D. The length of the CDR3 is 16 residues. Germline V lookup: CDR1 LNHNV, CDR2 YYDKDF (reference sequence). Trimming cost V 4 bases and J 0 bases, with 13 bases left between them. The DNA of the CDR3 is TGTGCCACCAGCAAAGACACCCTACCCTCTGGAAACACCATATATTTT. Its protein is CATSKDTLPSGNTIYF.

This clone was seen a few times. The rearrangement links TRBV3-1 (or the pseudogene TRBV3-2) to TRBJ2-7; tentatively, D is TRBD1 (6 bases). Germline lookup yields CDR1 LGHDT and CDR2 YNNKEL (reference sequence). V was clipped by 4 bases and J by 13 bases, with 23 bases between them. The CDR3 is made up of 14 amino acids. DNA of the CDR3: TGTGCCAGCAGCCGAGACCCCGGGACATCGGGCCAATACTTC. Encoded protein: CASSRDPGTSGQYF.

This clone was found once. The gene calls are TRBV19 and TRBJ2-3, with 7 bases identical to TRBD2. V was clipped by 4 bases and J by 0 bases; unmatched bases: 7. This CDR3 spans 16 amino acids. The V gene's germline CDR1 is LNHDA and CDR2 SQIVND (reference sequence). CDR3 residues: CASSKGPGGSTDTQYF. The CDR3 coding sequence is TGTGCCAGTAGTAAAGGGCCGGGGGGAAGCACAGATACGCAGTATTTT.

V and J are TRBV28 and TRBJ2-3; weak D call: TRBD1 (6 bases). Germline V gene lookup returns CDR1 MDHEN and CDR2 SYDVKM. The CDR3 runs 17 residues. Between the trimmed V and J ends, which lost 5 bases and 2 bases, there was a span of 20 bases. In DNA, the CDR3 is TGTGCCAGCAGTCCACCCGGACAGTACCTATCCACAGATACGCAGTATTTT. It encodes CASSPPGQYLSTDTQYF.

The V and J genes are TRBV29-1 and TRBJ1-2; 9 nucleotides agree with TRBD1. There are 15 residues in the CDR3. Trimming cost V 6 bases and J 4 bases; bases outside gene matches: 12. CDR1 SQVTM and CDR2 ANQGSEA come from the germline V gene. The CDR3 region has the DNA TGCAGCGTCTTGCCCGGGACAGGGTACGGCTATGGCTACACCTTC. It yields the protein CSVLPGTGYGYGYTF.

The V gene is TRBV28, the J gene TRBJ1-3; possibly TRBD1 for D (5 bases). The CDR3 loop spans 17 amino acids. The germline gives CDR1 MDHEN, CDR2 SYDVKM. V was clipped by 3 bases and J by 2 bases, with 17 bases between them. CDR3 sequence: CASSLQGGAVPGNTIYF. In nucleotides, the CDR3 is TGTGCCAGCAGTTTGCAAGGAGGGGCTGTCCCTGGAAACACCATATATTTT.

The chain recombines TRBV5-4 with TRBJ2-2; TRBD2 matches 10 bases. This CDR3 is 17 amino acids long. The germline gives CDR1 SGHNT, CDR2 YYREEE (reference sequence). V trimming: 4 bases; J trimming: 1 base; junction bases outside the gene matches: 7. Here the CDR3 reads CASSVDLAGGNTGELFF. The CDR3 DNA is TGTGCCAGCAGCGTAGACTTAGCGGGGGGGAACACCGGGGAGCTGTTTTTT.

The CDR3 DNA sequence: TGCGCCAGCAGCATAGACAACTCCTACGAGCAGTACTTC. Translation: CASSIDNSYEQYF. This rearrangement joins TRBV5-1 to TRBJ2-7; D unclear. V dropped 4 bases and J dropped 0 bases, with 8 bases sitting between them. CDR1 is SGHRS and CDR2 is YFSETQ in the germline V gene. This CDR3 region has 13 residues.

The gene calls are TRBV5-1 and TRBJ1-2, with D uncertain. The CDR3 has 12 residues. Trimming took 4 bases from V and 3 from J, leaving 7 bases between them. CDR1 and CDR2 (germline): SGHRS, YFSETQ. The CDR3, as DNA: TGCGCCAGCAGCCCGCTAGACTATGGCTACACCTTC. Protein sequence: CASSPLDYGYTF. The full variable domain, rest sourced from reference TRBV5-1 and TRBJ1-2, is KAGVTQTPRYLIKTRGQQVTLSCSPISGHRSVSWYQQTPGQGLQFLFEYFSETQRNKGNFPGRFSGRQFSNSRSEMNVSTLELGDSALYLCASSPLDYGYTFGSGTRLTVV.

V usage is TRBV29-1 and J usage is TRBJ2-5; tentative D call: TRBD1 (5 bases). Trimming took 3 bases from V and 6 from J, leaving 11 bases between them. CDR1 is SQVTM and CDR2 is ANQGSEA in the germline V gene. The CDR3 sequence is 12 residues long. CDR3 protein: CSVDPGKKTQYF. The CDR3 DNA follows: TGCAGCGTTGATCCAGGGAAGAAGACCCAGTACTTC.

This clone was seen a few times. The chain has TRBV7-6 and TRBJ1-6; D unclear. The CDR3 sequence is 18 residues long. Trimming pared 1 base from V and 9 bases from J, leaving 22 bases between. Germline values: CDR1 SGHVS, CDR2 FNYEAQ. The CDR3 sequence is CASSLGPLRRRGGSPLHF. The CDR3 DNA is TGTGCCAGCAGCTTAGGACCCCTCCGGCGGCGAGGAGGTTCACCCCTCCACTTT.